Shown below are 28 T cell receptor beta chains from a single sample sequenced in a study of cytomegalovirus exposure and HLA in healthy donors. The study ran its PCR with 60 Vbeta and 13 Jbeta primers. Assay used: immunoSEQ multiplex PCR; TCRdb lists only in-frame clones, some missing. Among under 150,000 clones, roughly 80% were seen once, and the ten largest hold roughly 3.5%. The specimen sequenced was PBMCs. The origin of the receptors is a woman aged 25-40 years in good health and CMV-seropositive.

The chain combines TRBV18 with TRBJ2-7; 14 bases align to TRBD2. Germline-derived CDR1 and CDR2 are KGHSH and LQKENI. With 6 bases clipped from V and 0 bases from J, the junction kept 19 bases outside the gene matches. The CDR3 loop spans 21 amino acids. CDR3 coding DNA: TGTGCCAGCTCCGCATCCCCGACGCCGGGACTAGCGGGGGCCTACTCCTACGAGCAGTACTTC. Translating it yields CASSASPTPGLAGAYSYEQYF. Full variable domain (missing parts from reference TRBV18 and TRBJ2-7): NAGVMQNPRHLVRRRGQEARLRCSPMKGHSHVYWYRQLPEEGLKFMVYLQKENIIDESGMPKERFSAEFPKEGPSILRIQQVVRGDSAAYFCASSASPTPGLAGAYSYEQYFGPGTRLTVT.

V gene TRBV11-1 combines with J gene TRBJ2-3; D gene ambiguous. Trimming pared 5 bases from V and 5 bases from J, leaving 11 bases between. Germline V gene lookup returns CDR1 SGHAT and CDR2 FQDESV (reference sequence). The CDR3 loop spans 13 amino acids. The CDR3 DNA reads TGTGCCAGCAGCCTTGAACTGTTAGATACGCAGTATTTT. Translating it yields CASSLELLDTQYF.

The CDR3 sequence: CASRKTGTSGGPSGTQYF. For the CDR3, the DNA is TGTGCCAGCAGAAAGACCGGGACTAGCGGGGGGCCCTCGGGGACCCAGTACTTC. The chain has TRBV4-2 and TRBJ2-5, with 15 bases aligning to TRBD2. CDR3 size: 18 residues. Looked up from germline, CDR1 is LGHNA and CDR2 is YNFKEQ. The trim removed 6 bases at V and 7 bases at J, leaving 15 bases unmatched.

This chain's CDR3 is CASSSYSGGDNSPLHF. In DNA, the CDR3 is TGTGCCAGCAGCTCCTACTCGGGGGGGGATAATTCACCCCTCCACTTT. This chain uses TRBV7-3 with TRBJ1-6; D may be TRBD1 (5 bases). This CDR3 contains 16 residues. V was trimmed by 4 bases and J by 5 bases, leaving 15 bases between them. Germline lookup yields CDR1 SGHTA and CDR2 FQGTGA.

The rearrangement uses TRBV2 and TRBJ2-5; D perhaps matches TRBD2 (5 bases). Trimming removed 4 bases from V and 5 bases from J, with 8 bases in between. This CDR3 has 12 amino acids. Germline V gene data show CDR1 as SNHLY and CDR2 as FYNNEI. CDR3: CASSVRTETQYF. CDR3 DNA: TGTGCCAGCAGTGTACGGACTGAGACCCAGTACTTC.

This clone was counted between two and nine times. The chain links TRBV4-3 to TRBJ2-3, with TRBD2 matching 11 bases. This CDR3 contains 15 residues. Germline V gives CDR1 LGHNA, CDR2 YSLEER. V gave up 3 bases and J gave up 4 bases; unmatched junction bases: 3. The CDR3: CASSQRGLAADTQYF. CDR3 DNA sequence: TGCGCCAGCAGCCAGAGGGGACTAGCGGCAGATACGCAGTATTTT.

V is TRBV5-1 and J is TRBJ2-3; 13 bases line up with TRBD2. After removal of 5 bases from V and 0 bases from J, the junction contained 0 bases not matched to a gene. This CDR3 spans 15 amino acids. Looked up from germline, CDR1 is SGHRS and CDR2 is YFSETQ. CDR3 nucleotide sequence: TGCGCCAGCAGACTAGCGGGGGGGAGCACAGATACGCAGTATTTT. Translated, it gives CASRLAGGSTDTQYF.

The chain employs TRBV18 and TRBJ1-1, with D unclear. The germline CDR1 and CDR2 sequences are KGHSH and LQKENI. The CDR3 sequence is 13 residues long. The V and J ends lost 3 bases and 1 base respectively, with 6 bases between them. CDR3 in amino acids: CASSPQANTEAFF. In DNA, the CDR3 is TGTGCCAGCTCACCCCAGGCGAACACTGAAGCTTTCTTT.

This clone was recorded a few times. The CDR3 nucleotides are TGTGCCAGCAGCCTCCGTGTGACTAGCGGGGGGGCGGGAGAGACCCAGTACTTC. This gives the protein CASSLRVTSGGAGETQYF. The chain joins TRBV28 to TRBJ2-5; TRBD2 matches at 14 bases. The CDR3 extends over 18 amino acids. Germline V gene lookup returns CDR1 MDHEN and CDR2 SYDVKM. Germline trimming cut 6 bases from V and 4 bases from J; bases unmatched to any gene: 13.

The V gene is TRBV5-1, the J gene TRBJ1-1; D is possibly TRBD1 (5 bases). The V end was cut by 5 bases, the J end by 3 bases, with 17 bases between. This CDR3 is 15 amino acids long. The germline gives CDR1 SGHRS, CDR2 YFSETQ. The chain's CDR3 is CASSTYAGGDTEAFF. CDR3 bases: TGCGCCAGCAGTACTTACGCTGGGGGGGACACTGAAGCTTTCTTT. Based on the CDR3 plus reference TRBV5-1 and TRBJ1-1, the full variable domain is KAGVTQTPRYLIKTRGQQVTLSCSPISGHRSVSWYQQTPGQGLQFLFEYFSETQRNKGNFPGRFSGRQFSNSRSEMNVSTLELGDSALYLCASSTYAGGDTEAFFGQGTRLTVV.

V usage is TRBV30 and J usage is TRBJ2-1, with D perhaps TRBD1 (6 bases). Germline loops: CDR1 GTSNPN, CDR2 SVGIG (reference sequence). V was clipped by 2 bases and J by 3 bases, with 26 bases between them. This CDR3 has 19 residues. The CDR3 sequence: CAWSPAPHRVESNYNEQFF. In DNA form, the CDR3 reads TGTGCCTGGAGTCCAGCCCCCCACAGGGTAGAGAGCAACTACAATGAGCAGTTCTTC.

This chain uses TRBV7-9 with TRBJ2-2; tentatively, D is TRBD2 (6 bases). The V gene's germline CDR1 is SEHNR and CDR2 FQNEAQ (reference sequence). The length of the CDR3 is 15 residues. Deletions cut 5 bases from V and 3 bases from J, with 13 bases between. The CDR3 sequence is CASSPAGSYTGELFF. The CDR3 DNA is TGTGCCAGCAGCCCAGCGGGCAGTTACACCGGGGAGCTGTTTTTT.

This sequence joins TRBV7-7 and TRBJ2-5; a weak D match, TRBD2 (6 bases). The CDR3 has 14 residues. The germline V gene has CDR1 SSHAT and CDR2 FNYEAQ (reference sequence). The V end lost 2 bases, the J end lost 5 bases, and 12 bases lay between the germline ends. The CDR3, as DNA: TGTGCCAGCAGCTTAAGGGACTCCGGCGAGACCCAGTACTTC. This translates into CASSLRDSGETQYF.

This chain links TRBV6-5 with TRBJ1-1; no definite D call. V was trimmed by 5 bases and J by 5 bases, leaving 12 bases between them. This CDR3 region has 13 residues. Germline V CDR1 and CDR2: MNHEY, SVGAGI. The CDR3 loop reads CASSEAGWTEAFF. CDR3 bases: TGTGCCAGCAGTGAAGCAGGTTGGACTGAAGCTTTCTTT.

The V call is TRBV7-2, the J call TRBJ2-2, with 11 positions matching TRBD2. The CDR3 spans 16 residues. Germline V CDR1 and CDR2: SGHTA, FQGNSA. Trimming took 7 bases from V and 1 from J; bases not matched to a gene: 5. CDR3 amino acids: CASIRLAGGNTGELFF. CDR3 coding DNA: TGTGCCAGCATTCGGCTAGCGGGGGGGAACACCGGGGAGCTGTTTTTT.

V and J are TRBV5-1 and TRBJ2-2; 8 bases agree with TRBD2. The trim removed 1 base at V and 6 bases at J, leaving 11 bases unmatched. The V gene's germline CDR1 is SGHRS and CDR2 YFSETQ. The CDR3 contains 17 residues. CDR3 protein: CASSLYGGAGVSGELFF. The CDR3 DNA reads TGCGCCAGCAGCTTGTACGGGGGGGCCGGTGTATCCGGGGAGCTGTTTTTT. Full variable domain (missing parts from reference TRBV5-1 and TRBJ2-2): KAGVTQTPRYLIKTRGQQVTLSCSPISGHRSVSWYQQTPGQGLQFLFEYFSETQRNKGNFPGRFSGRQFSNSRSEMNVSTLELGDSALYLCASSLYGGAGVSGELFFGEGSRLTVL.

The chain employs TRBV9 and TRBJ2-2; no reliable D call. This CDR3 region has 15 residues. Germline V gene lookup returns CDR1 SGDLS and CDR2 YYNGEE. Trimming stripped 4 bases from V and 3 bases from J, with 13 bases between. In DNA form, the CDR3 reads TGTGCCAGCAGCATGAGATTCCCCGACACCGGGGAGCTGTTTTTT. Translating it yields CASSMRFPDTGELFF.

The CDR3 DNA follows: TGTGCCAGCAGGGACCGGGGGGGGGCCTATGAGCAGTTCTTC. It translates to CASRDRGGAYEQFF. V usage is TRBV28 and J usage is TRBJ2-1; 8 positions agree with TRBD2. The junction had 9 bases not matched to a gene; V was cut back by 6 bases and J by 8 bases. Germline assignment: CDR1 MDHEN and CDR2 SYDVKM. This CDR3 has 14 amino acids. The entire variable domain, with the rest obtained from reference TRBV28 and TRBJ2-1, is as follows: DVKVTQSSRYLVKRTGEKVFLECVQDMDHENMFWYRQDPGLGLRLIYFSYDVKMKEKGDIPEGYSVSREKKERFSLILESASTNQTSMYLCASRDRGGAYEQFFGPGTRLTVL.

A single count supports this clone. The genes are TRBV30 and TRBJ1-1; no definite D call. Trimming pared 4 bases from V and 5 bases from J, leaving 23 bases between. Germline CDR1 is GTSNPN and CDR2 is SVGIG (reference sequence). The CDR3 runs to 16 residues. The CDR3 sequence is CAWTGWGRVGGTEAFF. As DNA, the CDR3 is TGTGCCTGGACCGGCTGGGGAAGGGTCGGAGGAACTGAAGCTTTCTTT.

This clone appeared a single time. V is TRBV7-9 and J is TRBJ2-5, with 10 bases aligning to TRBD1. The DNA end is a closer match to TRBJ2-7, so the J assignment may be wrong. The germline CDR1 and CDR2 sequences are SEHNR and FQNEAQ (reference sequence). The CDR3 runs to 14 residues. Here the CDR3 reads CASTPTGGGFEQYF. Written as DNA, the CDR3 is TGTGCCAGCACCCCGACAGGGGGCGGCTTCGAGCAGTACTTC.

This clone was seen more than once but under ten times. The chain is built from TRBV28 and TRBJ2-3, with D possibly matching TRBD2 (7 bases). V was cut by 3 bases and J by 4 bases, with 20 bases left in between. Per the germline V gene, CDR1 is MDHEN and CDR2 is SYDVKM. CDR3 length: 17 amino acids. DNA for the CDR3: TGTGCCAGCAGTTTGGGGAAGGGGGGGCGGGGTCCAGATACGCAGTATTTT. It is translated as CASSLGKGGRGPDTQYF.

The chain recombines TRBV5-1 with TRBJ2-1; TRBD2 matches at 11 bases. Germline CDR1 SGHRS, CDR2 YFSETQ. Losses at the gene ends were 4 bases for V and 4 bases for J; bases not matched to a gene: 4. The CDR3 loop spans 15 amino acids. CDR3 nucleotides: TGCGCCAGCAGCCCCGGGACTAGCGGATACAATGAGCAGTTCTTC. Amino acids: CASSPGTSGYNEQFF.

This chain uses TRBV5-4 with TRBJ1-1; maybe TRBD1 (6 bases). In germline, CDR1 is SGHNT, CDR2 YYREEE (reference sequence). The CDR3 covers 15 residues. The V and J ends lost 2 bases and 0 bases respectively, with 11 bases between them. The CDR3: CASSLGGRLNTEAFF. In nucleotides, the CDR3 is TGTGCCAGCAGCTTAGGGGGTCGGCTGAACACTGAAGCTTTCTTT.

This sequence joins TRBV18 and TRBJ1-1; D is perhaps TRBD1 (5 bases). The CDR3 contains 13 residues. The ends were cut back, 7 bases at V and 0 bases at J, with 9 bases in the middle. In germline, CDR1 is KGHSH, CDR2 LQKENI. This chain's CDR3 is CASFTGMNTEAFF. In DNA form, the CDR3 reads TGTGCCAGCTTTACAGGAATGAACACTGAAGCTTTCTTT.

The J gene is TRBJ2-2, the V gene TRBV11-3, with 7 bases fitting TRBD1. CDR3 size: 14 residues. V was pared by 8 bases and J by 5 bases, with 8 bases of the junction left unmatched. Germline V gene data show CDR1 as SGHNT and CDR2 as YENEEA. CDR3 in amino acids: CASATGSLTGELFF. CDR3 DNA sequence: TGTGCCAGCGCGACAGGGTCGCTGACCGGGGAGCTGTTTTTT.

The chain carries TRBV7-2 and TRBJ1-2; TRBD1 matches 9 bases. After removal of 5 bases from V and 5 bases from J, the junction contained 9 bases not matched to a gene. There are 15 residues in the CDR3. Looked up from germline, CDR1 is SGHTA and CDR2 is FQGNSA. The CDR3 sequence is CASSIDPGQGYGYTF. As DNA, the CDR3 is TGTGCCAGCAGCATAGACCCCGGACAGGGGTATGGCTACACCTTC.

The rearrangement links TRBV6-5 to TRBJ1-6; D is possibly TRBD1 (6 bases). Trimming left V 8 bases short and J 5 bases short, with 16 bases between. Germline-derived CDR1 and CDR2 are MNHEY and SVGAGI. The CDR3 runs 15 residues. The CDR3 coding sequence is TGTGCCAGCTGGGACTACAGGGAGAATAATTCACCCCTCCACTTT. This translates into CASWDYRENNSPLHF.

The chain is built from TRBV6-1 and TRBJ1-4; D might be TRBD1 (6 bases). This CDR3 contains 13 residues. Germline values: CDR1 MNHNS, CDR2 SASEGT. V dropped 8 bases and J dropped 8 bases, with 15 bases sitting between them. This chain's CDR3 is CASQKQGWEKLFF. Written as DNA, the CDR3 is TGTGCCAGCCAAAAACAGGGCTGGGAAAAACTGTTTTTT.